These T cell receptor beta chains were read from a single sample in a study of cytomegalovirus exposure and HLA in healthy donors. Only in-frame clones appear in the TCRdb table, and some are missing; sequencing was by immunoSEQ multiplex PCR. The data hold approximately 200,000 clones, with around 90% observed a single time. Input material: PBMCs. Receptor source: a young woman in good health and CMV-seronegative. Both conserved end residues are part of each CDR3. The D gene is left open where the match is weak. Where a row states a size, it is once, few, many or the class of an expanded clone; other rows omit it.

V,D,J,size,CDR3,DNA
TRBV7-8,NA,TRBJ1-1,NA,CASSPGTGPNTEAFF,TGTGCCAGCAGCCCCGGGACTGGCCCTAACACTGAAGCTTTCTTT
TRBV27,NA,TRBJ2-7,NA,CASSQTVRSYEQYF,TGTGCCAGCAGCCAGACAGTTCGCTCCTACGAGCAGTACTTC
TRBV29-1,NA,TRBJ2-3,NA,CSVESSSSRSSTDTQYF,TGCAGCGTTGAAAGTTCATCTAGCAGATCAAGCACAGATACGCAGTATTTT
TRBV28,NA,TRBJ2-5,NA,CASSPAWGRETQYF,TGTGCCAGCAGCCCGGCGTGGGGCCGGGAGACCCAGTACTTC
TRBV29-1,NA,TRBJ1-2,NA,CSVSGTLADGYTF,TGCAGCGTATCCGGGACTTTAGCGGATGGCTACACCTTC
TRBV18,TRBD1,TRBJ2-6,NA,CASSPGQGSGANVLTF,TGTGCCAGCTCACCGGGACAGGGCTCTGGGGCCAACGTCCTGACTTTC
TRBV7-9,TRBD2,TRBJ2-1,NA,CASSHLAGGPYNEQFF,TGTGCCAGCAGCCACTTAGCGGGAGGGCCTTACAATGAGCAGTTCTTC
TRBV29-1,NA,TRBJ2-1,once,CSVRLADYNEQFF,TGCAGCGTTCGTCTGGCAGACTACAATGAGCAGTTCTTC
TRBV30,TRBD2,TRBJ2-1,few,CAWSGLGRTSSTYNEQFF,TGTGCCTGGAGTGGCCTCGGTCGGACTAGCAGTACCTACAATGAGCAGTTCTTC
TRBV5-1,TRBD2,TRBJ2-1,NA,CASSLAAVAGANEQFF,TGCGCCAGCAGCTTGGCCGCGGTAGCGGGAGCCAATGAGCAGTTCTTC
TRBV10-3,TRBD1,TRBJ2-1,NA,CAISESGTGLIEQFF,TGTGCCATCAGTGAGTCCGGGACAGGGCTAATTGAGCAGTTCTTC
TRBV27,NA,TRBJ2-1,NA,CASSFVGHSSSYNEQFF,TGTGCCAGCAGTTTTGTAGGACACTCAAGCTCCTACAATGAGCAGTTCTTC
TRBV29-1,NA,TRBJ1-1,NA,CSVDSYTEAFF,TGCAGCGTTGATAGTTATACTGAAGCTTTCTTT
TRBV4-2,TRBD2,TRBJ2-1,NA,CASSQGPGTSGYNEQFF,TGTGCCAGCAGCCAGGGTCCCGGGACTAGCGGCTACAATGAGCAGTTCTTC
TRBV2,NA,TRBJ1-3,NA,CASSEGGNTGNTIYF,TGTGCCAGCAGTGAAGGAGGGAATACTGGAAACACCATATATTTT
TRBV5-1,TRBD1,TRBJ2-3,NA,CASSQDRGLITDTQYF,TGCGCCAGCAGCCAAGACAGGGGGCTTATCACAGATACGCAGTATTTT
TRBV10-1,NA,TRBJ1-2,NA,CASSQPKTGYRYGYTF,TGCGCCAGCAGTCAGCCCAAAACAGGGTACCGCTATGGCTACACCTTC
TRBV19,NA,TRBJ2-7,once,CASNPTPGYEQYF,TGTGCCAGTAATCCAACTCCTGGCTACGAGCAGTACTTC
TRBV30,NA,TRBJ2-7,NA,CAWSIKVAIYEQYF,TGTGCCTGGAGTATTAAGGTAGCAATCTACGAGCAGTACTTC
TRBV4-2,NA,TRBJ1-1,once,CASSQDRGTDTEAFF,TGTGCCAGCAGCCAAGATAGGGGGACCGACACTGAAGCTTTCTTT
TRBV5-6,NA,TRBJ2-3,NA,CASSLQDNTDTQYF,TGTGCCAGCAGCTTGCAGGACAACACAGATACGCAGTATTTT
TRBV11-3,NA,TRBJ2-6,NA,CASSLGTSTGANVLTF,TGTGCCAGCAGCCTTGGGACTTCGACCGGGGCCAACGTCCTGACTTTC